This TCR beta chain comes out of a study of control samples from healthy donors and cancer patients. Only in-frame clones appear in the TCRdb table, and some are missing; sequencing was by immunoSEQ multiplex PCR. The data contain fewer than 90,000 clones, approximately 90% of them singletons. The germline V gene encodes CDR1 SQVTM and CDR2 ANQGSEA. The CDR3 is 19 residues long. Unmatched junction bases numbered 18, after V lost 6 bases and J lost 0 bases. The rearrangement joins TRBV29-1 to TRBJ2-3; 10 bases agree with TRBD2. Source material: PBMCs. This receptor was obtained from a woman aged 55-75 years with head and neck cancer. In DNA form, the CDR3 reads TGCAGCGTACGGGGATTGCCTAGCGGGAGCCAGGGTAGCACAGATACGCAGTATTTT. Translated, it gives CSVRGLPSGSQGSTDTQYF.